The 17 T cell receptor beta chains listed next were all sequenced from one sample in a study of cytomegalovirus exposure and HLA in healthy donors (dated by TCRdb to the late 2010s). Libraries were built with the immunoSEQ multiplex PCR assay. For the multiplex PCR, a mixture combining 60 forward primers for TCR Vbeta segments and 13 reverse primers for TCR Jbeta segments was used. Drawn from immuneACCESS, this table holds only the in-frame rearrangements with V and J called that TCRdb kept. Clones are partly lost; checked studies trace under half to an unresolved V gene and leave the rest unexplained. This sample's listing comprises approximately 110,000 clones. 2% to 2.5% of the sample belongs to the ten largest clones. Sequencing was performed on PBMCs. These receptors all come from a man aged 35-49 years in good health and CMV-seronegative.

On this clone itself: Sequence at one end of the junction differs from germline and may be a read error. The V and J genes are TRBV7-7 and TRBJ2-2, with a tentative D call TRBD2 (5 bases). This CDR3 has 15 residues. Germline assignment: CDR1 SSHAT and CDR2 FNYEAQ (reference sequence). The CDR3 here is CASSSSAGNTGELFF. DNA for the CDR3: TGTGCTAGCAGCTCCTCCGCGGGGAACACCGGGGAGCTGTTTTTT.

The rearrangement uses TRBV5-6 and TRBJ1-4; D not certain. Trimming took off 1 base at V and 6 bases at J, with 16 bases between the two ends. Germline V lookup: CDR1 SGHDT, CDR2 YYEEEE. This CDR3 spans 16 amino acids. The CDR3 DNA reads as TGTGCCAGCAGCTTGTGGCAGGCCAGTGGTTATGAAAAACTGTTTTTT. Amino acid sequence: CASSLWQASGYEKLFF.

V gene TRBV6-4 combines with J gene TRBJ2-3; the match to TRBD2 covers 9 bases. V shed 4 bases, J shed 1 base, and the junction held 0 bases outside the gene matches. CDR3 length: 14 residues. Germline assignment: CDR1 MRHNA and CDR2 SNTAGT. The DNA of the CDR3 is TGTGCCAGCAGTGTAGCGGGAGGCACAGATACGCAGTATTTT. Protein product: CASSVAGGTDTQYF.

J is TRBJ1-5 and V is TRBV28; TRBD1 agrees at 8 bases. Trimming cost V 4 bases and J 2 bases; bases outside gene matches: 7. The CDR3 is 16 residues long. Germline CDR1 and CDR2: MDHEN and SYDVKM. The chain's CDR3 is CASSSLATGGNQPQHF. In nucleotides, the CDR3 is TGTGCCAGCAGTTCCTTGGCGACAGGGGGCAATCAGCCCCAGCATTTT.

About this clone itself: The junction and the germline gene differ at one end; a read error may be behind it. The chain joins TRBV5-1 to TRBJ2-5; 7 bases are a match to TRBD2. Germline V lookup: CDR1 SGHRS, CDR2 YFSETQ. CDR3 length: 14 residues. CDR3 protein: CAGSEVREGETQYF. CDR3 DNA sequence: TGCGCCGGCAGCGAGGTTAGGGAGGGAGAGACCCAGTACTTC. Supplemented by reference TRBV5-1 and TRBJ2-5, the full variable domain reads KAGVTQTPRYLIKTRGQQVTLSCSPISGHRSVSWYQQTPGQGLQFLFEYFSETQRNKGNFPGRFSGRQFSNSRSEMNVSTLELGDSALYLCAGSEVREGETQYFGPGTRLLVL.

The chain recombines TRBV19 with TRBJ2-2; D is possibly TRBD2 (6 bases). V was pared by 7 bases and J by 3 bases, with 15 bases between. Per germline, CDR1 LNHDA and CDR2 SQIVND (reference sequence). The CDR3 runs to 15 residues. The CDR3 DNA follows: TGTGCCAGTACCTTGCCCGGGACTTACACCGGGGAGCTGTTTTTT. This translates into CASTLPGTYTGELFF.

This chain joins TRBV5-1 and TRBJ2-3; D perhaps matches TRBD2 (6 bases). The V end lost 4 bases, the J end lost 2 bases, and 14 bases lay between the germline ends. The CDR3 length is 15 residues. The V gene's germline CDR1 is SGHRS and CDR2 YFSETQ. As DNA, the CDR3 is TGCGCCAGCAGCCTCCCCCGCGGGAACACAGATACGCAGTATTTT. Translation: CASSLPRGNTDTQYF.

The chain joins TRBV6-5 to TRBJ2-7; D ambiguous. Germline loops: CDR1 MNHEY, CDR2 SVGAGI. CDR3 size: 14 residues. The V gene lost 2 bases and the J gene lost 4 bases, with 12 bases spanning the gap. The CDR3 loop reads CASSYRPGEYEQYF. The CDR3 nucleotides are TGTGCCAGCAGTTACCGGCCAGGCGAATACGAGCAGTACTTC.

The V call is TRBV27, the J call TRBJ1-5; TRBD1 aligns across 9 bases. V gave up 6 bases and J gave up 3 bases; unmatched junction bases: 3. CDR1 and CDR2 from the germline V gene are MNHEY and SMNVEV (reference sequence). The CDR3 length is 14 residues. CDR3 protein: CASRRDRDNQPQHF. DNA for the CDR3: TGTGCCAGCAGGAGGGACAGGGACAATCAGCCCCAGCATTTT.

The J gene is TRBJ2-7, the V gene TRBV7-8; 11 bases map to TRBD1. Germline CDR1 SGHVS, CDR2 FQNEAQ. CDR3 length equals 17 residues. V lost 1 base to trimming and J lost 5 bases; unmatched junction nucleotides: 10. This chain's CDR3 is CASSLGIRTGGVNEQYF. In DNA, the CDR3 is TGTGCCAGCAGCTTAGGGATACGGACAGGGGGCGTCAACGAGCAGTACTTC.

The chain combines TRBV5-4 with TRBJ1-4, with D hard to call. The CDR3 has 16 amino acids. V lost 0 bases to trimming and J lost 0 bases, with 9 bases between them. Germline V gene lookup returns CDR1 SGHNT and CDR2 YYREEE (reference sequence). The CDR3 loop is CASSLDPGATNEKLFF. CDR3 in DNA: TGTGCCAGCAGCTTGGACCCCGGAGCAACTAATGAAAAACTGTTTTTT.

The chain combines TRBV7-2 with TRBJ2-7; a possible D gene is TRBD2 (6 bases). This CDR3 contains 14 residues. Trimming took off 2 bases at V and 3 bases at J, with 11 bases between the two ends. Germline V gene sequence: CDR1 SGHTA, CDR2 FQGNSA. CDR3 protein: CASSLNVGLYEQYF. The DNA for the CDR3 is TGTGCCAGCAGCTTAAATGTGGGACTCTACGAGCAGTACTTC.

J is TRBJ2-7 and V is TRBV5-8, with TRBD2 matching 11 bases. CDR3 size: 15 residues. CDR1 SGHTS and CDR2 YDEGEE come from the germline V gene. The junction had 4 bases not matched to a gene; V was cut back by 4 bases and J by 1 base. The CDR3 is CASSGGTSGSYEQYF. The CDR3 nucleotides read TGTGCCAGCAGCGGGGGGACTAGCGGATCCTACGAGCAGTACTTC.

The CDR3 loop is CASSDAGTGRDNEQFF. The CDR3 DNA is TGCGCCAGCAGCGATGCCGGGACAGGGCGGGACAATGAGCAGTTCTTC. This chain joins TRBV10-2 and TRBJ2-1; TRBD1 aligns across 9 bases. The V segment lost 6 bases and the J segment 5 bases; nucleotides outside the gene matches: 11. Germline V lookup: CDR1 WSHSY, CDR2 SAAADI. The CDR3 covers 16 residues.

CDR3 DNA sequence: TGTGCCAGCAGTTCCGGAAAGGCGGGAGGGCCGGATACGCAGTATTTT. Protein product: CASSSGKAGGPDTQYF. The chain carries TRBV6-5 and TRBJ2-3; 9 bases map to TRBD2. The CDR3 extends over 16 amino acids. The V segment lost 4 bases and the J segment 6 bases; nucleotides outside the gene matches: 11. CDR1 and CDR2 from the germline V gene are MNHEY and SVGAGI.

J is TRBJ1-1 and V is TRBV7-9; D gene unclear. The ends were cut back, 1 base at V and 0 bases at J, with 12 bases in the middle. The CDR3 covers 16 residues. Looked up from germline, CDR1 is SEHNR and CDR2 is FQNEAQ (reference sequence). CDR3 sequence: CASSLGAKHMNTEAFF. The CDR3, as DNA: TGTGCCAGCAGCTTAGGGGCAAAACACATGAACACTGAAGCTTTCTTT.

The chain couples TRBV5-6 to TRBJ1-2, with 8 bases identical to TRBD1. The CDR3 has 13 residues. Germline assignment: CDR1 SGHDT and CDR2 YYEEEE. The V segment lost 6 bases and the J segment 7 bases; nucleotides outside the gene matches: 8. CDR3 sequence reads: CASTELDRGGYTF. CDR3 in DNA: TGTGCCAGCACCGAACTCGACAGGGGTGGCTACACCTTC. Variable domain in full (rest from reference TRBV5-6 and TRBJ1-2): DAGVTQSPTHLIKTRGQQVTLRCSPKSGHDTVSWYQQALGQGPQFIFQYYEEEERQRGNFPDRFSGHQFPNYSSELNVNALLLGDSALYLCASTELDRGGYTFGSGTRLTVV.